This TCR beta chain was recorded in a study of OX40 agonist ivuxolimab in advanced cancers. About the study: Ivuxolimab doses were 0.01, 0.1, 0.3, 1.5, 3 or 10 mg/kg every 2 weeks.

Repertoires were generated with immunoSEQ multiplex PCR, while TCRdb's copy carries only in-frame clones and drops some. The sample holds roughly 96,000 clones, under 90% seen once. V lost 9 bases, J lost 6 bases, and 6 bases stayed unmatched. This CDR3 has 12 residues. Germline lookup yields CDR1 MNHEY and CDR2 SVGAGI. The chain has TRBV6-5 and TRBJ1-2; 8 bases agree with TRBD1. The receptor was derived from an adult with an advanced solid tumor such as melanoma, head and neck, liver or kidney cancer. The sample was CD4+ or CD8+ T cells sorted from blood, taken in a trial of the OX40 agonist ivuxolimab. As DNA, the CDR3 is TGTGCCAGTAGGCAGGGGGCTCATGGCTACACCTTC. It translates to CASRQGAHGYTF.